This is a list of T cell receptor beta chains from one sample in a study of blood T cell repertoires in COVID-19. The data were produced by immunoSEQ multiplex PCR, yet TCRdb's version contains in-frame clones alone and is incomplete. The table has 220,000 or so clones, around 83% seen once. The sequenced sample consisted of PBMCs or T cells enriched from blood (not recorded which). Receptors originate from a woman aged 35 to 49 who had recovered from COVID-19. The CDR3 runs from the conserved cysteine through the conserved F or W. D genes are given only for firm matches. Size is omitted from some rows. Given values are once, few, many or a class for expanded clones.

TRBV11-2,TRBD1,TRBJ2-2,.,CASSDIGQGRNGELFF,TGTGCCAGCAGCGATATCGGACAGGGGCGCAACGGGGAGCTGTTTTTT
TRBV6-5,.,TRBJ1-1,.,CASSYVGRGTEAFF,TGTGCCAGCAGTTACGTGGGGCGTGGCACTGAAGCTTTCTTT
TRBV27,TRBD1,TRBJ1-5,.,CASSFSRGHQPQHF,TGTGCCAGCAGTTTCTCTAGGGGGCATCAGCCCCAGCATTTT
TRBV18,TRBD2,TRBJ2-1,.,CASSPLGLAGAGDNEQFF,TGTGCCAGCTCACCACTTGGACTAGCGGGAGCCGGGGACAATGAGCAGTTCTTC
TRBV7-3,.,TRBJ1-2,many,CASSLGKGGSGYTF,TGTGCCAGCAGCTTAGGAAAAGGGGGAAGTGGCTACACCTTC
TRBV29-1,TRBD2,TRBJ2-1,.,CSVEGGGIAGPYNEQFF,TGCAGCGTTGAGGGGGGGGGAATAGCGGGACCCTACAATGAGCAGTTCTTC
TRBV11-3,TRBD1,TRBJ1-4,.,CASSPRTGLNEKLFF,TGTGCCAGCAGCCCACGGACAGGGCTGAATGAAAAACTGTTTTTT
TRBV5-1,TRBD2,TRBJ2-3,once,CASRQYRLAGVTDTQYF,TGCGCCAGCCGCCAGTACCGACTAGCGGGGGTCACAGATACGCAGTATTTT
TRBV9,.,TRBJ2-5,many,CASSPLWGGEETQYF,TGTGCCAGCAGCCCCTTGTGGGGAGGAGAGGAGACCCAGTACTTC
TRBV19,TRBD2,TRBJ2-5,once,CASSTEGRAGRNRETQYF,TGTGCCAGTAGTACGGAGGGCAGAGCGGGAAGGAATCGAGAGACCCAGTACTTC
TRBV7-2,TRBD2,TRBJ2-1,few,CASSLGGRAGPYNEQFF,TGTGCCAGCAGCTTAGGAGGGAGGGCAGGGCCTTACAATGAGCAGTTCTTC
TRBV6-2/TRBV6-3,TRBD2,TRBJ2-5,.,CASSYGASGKTPETQYF,TGTGCCAGCAGTTACGGGGCTAGCGGTAAGACGCCAGAGACCCAGTACTTC
TRBV28,.,TRBJ1-4,few,CASSLLGASNEKLFF,TGTGCCAGCAGTTTATTAGGGGCTTCCAATGAAAAACTGTTTTTT
TRBV27,TRBD2,TRBJ2-1,once,CASSSGTSGYNEQFF,TGTGCCAGCAGTTCCGGGACTAGCGGTTACAATGAGCAGTTCTTC
TRBV5-4,.,TRBJ1-3,few,CASSSGGANSGNTIYF,TGTGCCAGCAGCTCTGGGGGGGCCAACTCTGGAAACACCATATATTTT
TRBV3-1/TRBV3-2,.,TRBJ2-4,.,CASSPTVAKNIQYF,TGTGCCAGCAGCCCTACGGTAGCCAAAAACATTCAGTACTTC
TRBV29-1,TRBD1,TRBJ2-7,few,CSVEGLTGTGSYEQYF,TGCAGCGTTGAAGGTCTAACAGGGACAGGCTCCTACGAGCAGTACTTC
TRBV3-1/TRBV3-2,.,TRBJ1-1,.,CASRNKLRTEAFF,TGTGCCAGCAGAAACAAACTGAGGACTGAAGCTTTCTTT
TRBV10-3,TRBD1,TRBJ1-2,once,CAISESWGTGGGYTF,TGTGCCATCAGTGAGTCTTGGGGGACAGGCGGGGGCTACACCTTC
TRBV6-2/TRBV6-3,.,TRBJ2-2,.,CASSYSLAHMNTGELFF,TGTGCCAGCAGTTACTCGCTAGCGCATATGAACACCGGGGAGCTGTTTTTT
TRBV5-4,TRBD2,TRBJ2-1,.,CASSSQTSGRGGEQFF,TGTGCCAGCAGCTCACAGACTAGCGGGAGAGGCGGTGAGCAGTTCTTC
TRBV18,.,TRBJ1-5,.,CASSPQNSNQPQHF,TGTGCCAGCTCACCGCAGAATAGCAATCAGCCCCAGCATTTT
TRBV5-6,.,TRBJ1-2,.,CASSLKGSGGYTF,TGTGCCAGCAGCTTGAAGGGGTCTGGAGGCTACACCTTC
TRBV28,.,TRBJ1-2,.,CASSLSTALVVGYTF,TGTGCCAGCAGTTTATCAACAGCCTTGGTTGTGGGCTACACCTTC
TRBV19,.,TRBJ2-5,.,CASTNHPAGSIETQYF,TGTGCCAGTACCAATCACCCGGCAGGGTCGATAGAGACCCAGTACTTC
TRBV4-1,TRBD1,TRBJ1-2,.,CASSQRDRGQFGYTF,TGCGCCAGCAGCCAGAGGGACAGGGGGCAATTTGGCTACACCTTC
TRBV11-2,.,TRBJ2-2,few,CASSPSPLASGELFF,TGTGCCAGCAGCCCGTCCCCCCTAGCCTCCGGGGAGCTGTTTTTT
TRBV6-4,.,TRBJ2-1,.,CASSDSWGGAGNEQFF,TGTGCCAGCAGTGACTCGTGGGGGGGCGCTGGGAATGAGCAGTTCTTC
TRBV11-2,TRBD2,TRBJ2-2,.,CASSFDIAGLYGELFF,TGTGCCAGCAGCTTTGATATAGCGGGACTTTATGGGGAGCTGTTTTTT
TRBV28,.,TRBJ2-4,once,CASSSLTPFPQYF,TGTGCCAGCAGTTCTCTTACACCTTTCCCTCAGTACTTC
TRBV2,.,TRBJ1-5,.,CASSLLLYQPQHF,TGTGCCAGCAGTCTTCTACTTTATCAGCCCCAGCATTTT
TRBV7-8,.,TRBJ2-3,.,CASSPEATQYF,TGTGCCAGCAGCCCCGAAGCAACGCAGTATTTT
TRBV2,.,TRBJ1-1,.,CASSERVAFF,TGTGCCAGCAGTGAACGGGTAGCTTTCTTT
TRBV20-1,TRBD2,TRBJ2-3,.,CSASPLAGGPLDTQYF,TGCAGTGCTAGTCCTCTAGCGGGAGGGCCCCTAGATACGCAGTATTTT
TRBV9,TRBD1,TRBJ2-6,.,CASSFGTGTRSGANVLTF,TGTGCCAGCAGCTTTGGGACAGGGACTCGCTCTGGGGCCAACGTCCTGACTTTC
TRBV7-2,.,TRBJ2-1,.,CASSLGAGGSGEQFF,TGTGCCAGCAGCTTAGGCGCCGGAGGGAGCGGTGAGCAGTTCTTC
TRBV6-2/TRBV6-3,TRBD1,TRBJ1-6,.,CASSPRDRRTSPLHF,TGTGCCAGCAGCCCAAGGGACAGGAGAACCTCACCCCTCCACTTT
TRBV29-1,.,TRBJ1-4,once,CSVEVRVGEKLFF,TGCAGCGTTGAGGTCAGGGTCGGTGAAAAACTGTTTTTT
TRBV15,.,TRBJ2-3,.,CATSSRGVDTQYF,TGTGCCACCAGCAGCAGGGGGGTTGATACGCAGTATTTT
TRBV18,TRBD1,TRBJ1-1,.,CASSLPTGAGTEAFF,TGTGCCAGCTCACTACCGACAGGGGCTGGGACTGAAGCTTTCTTT
TRBV10-1,.,TRBJ1-1,.,CASRAGEANTEAFF,TGCGCCAGCAGGGCCGGGGAGGCGAACACTGAAGCTTTCTTT
TRBV5-8,TRBD2,TRBJ2-5,.,CASSLALAGAGETQYF,TGTGCCAGCAGCTTGGCCCTAGCGGGAGCCGGGGAGACCCAGTACTTC
TRBV5-1,.,TRBJ2-3,once,CASSLGTDIGLDTQYF,TGCGCCAGCAGCTTGGGAACAGACATCGGTCTTGATACGCAGTATTTT
TRBV27,TRBD2,TRBJ2-5,.,CASSLSTSGQETQYF,TGTGCCAGCAGTTTGTCTACTAGCGGACAAGAGACCCAGTACTTC
TRBV30,TRBD1,TRBJ1-2,.,CASTMDRNMYGYTF,TGTGCCTCGACGATGGACAGGAATATGTATGGCTACACCTTC
TRBV7-2,.,TRBJ2-2,once,CASSAAVVGELFF,TGTGCCAGCAGCGCAGCGGTGGTCGGGGAGCTGTTTTTT
TRBV18,.,TRBJ2-3,.,CASSPGLRDTQYF,TGTGCCAGCTCACCGGGCCTCAGGGATACGCAGTATTTT
TRBV30,TRBD1,TRBJ1-4,many,CAWNGDRGNEKLFF,TGTGCCTGGAACGGTGACAGGGGGAACGAAAAACTGTTTTTT
TRBV29-1,TRBD1,TRBJ2-1,.,CSLRRTGPNNEQFF,TGCAGCCTCAGAAGGACAGGGCCTAACAATGAGCAGTTCTTC
TRBV7-2,TRBD1,TRBJ2-1,.,CASSSVQGNNEQFF,TGTGCCAGCAGTTCCGTACAGGGGAACAATGAGCAGTTCTTC
TRBV7-3,.,TRBJ2-1,.,CASSPSLGNEQFF,TGTGCCAGCAGCCCTAGCCTAGGCAATGAGCAGTTCTTC
TRBV27,.,TRBJ2-5,.,CASRRHLAKETQYF,TGTGCCAGCAGGAGACACCTAGCTAAGGAGACCCAGTACTTC
TRBV5-1,.,TRBJ1-2,.,CASSFDRDIYGYTF,TGCGCCAGCAGTTTCGACCGGGACATATACGGCTACACCTTC
TRBV28,TRBD1,TRBJ1-2,.,CASSFRRTGLGYTF,TGTGCCAGCAGTTTTAGGAGGACAGGGCTTGGCTACACCTTC
TRBV7-8,.,TRBJ2-3,few,CASSLVARGTDTQYF,TGTGCCAGCAGCTTAGTGGCTAGAGGCACAGATACGCAGTATTTT
TRBV10-3,TRBD1,TRBJ1-2,.,CAIRDRLDYGYTF,TGTGCCATCAGGGACAGGCTTGACTATGGCTACACCTTC
TRBV15,TRBD2,TRBJ2-1,.,CATSYIWTSGYYNEQFF,TGTGCCACCAGCTACATCTGGACTAGCGGATATTACAATGAGCAGTTCTTC